The T cell receptor (beta chain) described here comes from a study of blood T cell repertoires in COVID-19 (dated by TCRdb to 2020 to 2022). With respect to the entire study: Samples from collaborators originated in the United States, Italy and Spain and spanned both the acute and convalescent phases of COVID-19. The material from the prospective study consisted of cDNA or gDNA derived from T cells, B-cell-depleted T cells, or PBMCs. The samples were drawn from the first 160 participants of the ongoing ImmuneRACE study and from over a thousand subjects provided by 6 global collaborators. The repertoires were released in a freely available public database intended as a resource for research on the immune response to SARS-CoV-2. Where available, HLA class I and class II types were taken from metadata supplied by the sample provider and were not determined by assay-based typing. Subjects who had been exposed to COVID-19, were actively infected with it, or had recovered from it provided the deeply sampled blood TCRbeta repertoires that made up the dataset. The sample metadata nearly always contained a de-identified subject ID, COVID-19 status, age in years and sex.

The count of this clone is one. No antigen is known for it. No base qualities exist here, and no much larger clone lies one base off it. Participants in the prospective study were aged roughly 18 to 90 years, lived in about two dozen United States geographic areas, and enrolled through a virtual design. In the prospective study, participants were assigned to cohorts based on the clinical history participants reported in a screening survey and a study questionnaire. A participant counted as exposed if, within 2 weeks of entering the study, that participant had been in contact with someone who had a PCR-confirmed or clinician-diagnosed COVID-19 case. Each participant in the prospective study had whole blood, serum and a nasopharyngeal or oropharyngeal swab collected by mobile phlebotomists. Over a 2-month period, participants in the prospective study had the option of providing additional blood draws and questionnaires. Prospective study blood samples were shipped either frozen or at room temperature before DNA extraction.

The paper's findings and limits, for the study overall: The amount of clinical and demographic metadata varied by source and participant and was provided uncurated.

The immunoSEQ Assay, a bias-controlled multiplex PCR, was used to amplify TCRbeta CDR3 regions from genomic DNA. The study's processing was this. The number of nucleated cells in each sample was estimated from the amplification of reference gene primers within the assay. To quantify the absolute abundance of each unique TCRbeta CDR3 rearrangement, sequence reads were collapsed and filtered. For each sample, productive Simpson clonality was calculated by taking the square root of Simpson's diversity index across productive rearrangements. TCRdb mirrors the immuneACCESS table, restricted to in-frame sequences. Some clones are absent from its copies; in checked studies, under half trace to an unresolved V gene, and the reason for the others is unknown. V and J calls and clone size are those listed in that table; D and trimming were worked out from the DNA. Present in this sample are about 350,000 clones, approximately 91% of which were seen just once. The ten largest clones take up over 0.9% of the sample.

This TCR was sampled from a woman under 40 who had been exposed to COVID-19. Sequencing used PBMCs or T cells enriched from blood (not recorded which).

The DNA is TGTGCCAGCAGTTTCCCCAAGGACAAAAGGGGGACTGAAGCTTTCTTT. Its protein product is CASSFPKDKRGTEAFF. The V gene is TRBV28 and the J gene is TRBJ1-1; matching of 6 bases hints at TRBD1 as the D gene. Sequences MDHEN (CDR1) and SYDVKM (CDR2) are obtained from the germline V gene. V is pared back by 3 bases and J by 5 bases, with 19 bases lying between the germline termini. From the cysteine through the phenylalanine, the CDR3 covers 16 amino acids. The DNA shown is the 48-base CDR3, in frame from base 1.